A selection of T cell receptor beta chains follows, all from one sample in a study of blood T cells in healthy people across ages. TCRdb called the 5' RACE reads again in MiXCR, with one record for every CDR3 protein. This repertoire shows 600,000 to 1,000,000 distinct CDR3 sequences, 20% to 30% found once; its top ten account for 3% to 4%. These data are also associated with another study on T cells of mothers and their children.

Sequenced sample: blood. The source is a boy aged 5-17 years in good health. Both conserved end residues are part of each CDR3. Each record gives: V gene, J gene, clone size, D gene, CDR3 DNA, CDR3 protein. The D gene is left open where the match is weak. Part of the rows lack a size; the others show once, few, many or a class for expanded clones.

>TRBV29-1|TRBJ2-5|-|TRBD1
TGCAGCGTTGAAACAGGGGGCCCACCCGATTTAGAGACCCAGTACTTC
CSVETGGPPDLETQYF
>TRBV10-3|TRBJ2-3|few|-
TGTGCCATCAGTGTTCTACAGGGAAGTGGAGCAGATACGCAGTATTTT
CAISVLQGSGADTQYF
>TRBV29-1|TRBJ2-5|-|-
TGCAGCGTTGAAGGGAAAGAGACTAGTGGGGAGGAGACCCAGTACTTC
CSVEGKETSGEETQYF
>TRBV29-1|TRBJ1-2|few|-
TGCAGCGTTGTGGACCCTTCGGGAGGCTACACCTTC
CSVVDPSGGYTF
>TRBV3-1|TRBJ1-2|few|-
TGTGCCAGCAGCCGCCACCCGGATAATAACTATGGCTACACCTTC
CASSRHPDNNYGYTF
>TRBV5-1|TRBJ1-2|-|-
TGCGCCAGCAGCTTGGGAGGTGGAACTGGTGGCTACACCTTC
CASSLGGGTGGYTF
>TRBV11-2|TRBJ2-7|-|TRBD1
TGTGCCAGCAGCTTATACGGGACAGGGGCCTCCGAGCAGTACTTC
CASSLYGTGASEQYF
>TRBV3-1|TRBJ2-7|-|-
TGTGCCAGCAGCCAGGCAGCGGACTCAAACTACGAGCAGTACTTC
CASSQAADSNYEQYF
>TRBV13|TRBJ2-5|-|-
TGTGCCAGCAGCCCCCGGGACCATCAAGAGACCCAGTACTTC
CASSPRDHQETQYF
>TRBV6-1|TRBJ2-7|few|TRBD2
TGTGCCAGCAGTACCGGGACTAGCGGGGCGACCTACGAGCAGTACTTC
CASSTGTSGATYEQYF
>TRBV12-3/TRBV12-4|TRBJ2-2|few|TRBD1
TGTGCCAGCAGTCCAGGGGGCTCGAAGTCCGGGGAGCTGTTTTTT
CASSPGGSKSGELFF
>TRBV2|TRBJ2-7|few|TRBD1
TGTGCCAGCAGCCGGCGGGGGACAGGGACCTACGAGCAGTACTTC
CASSRRGTGTYEQYF
>TRBV20-1|TRBJ2-1|-|TRBD2
TGCAGTGCTAGGGAAACTAGCGGGAATTTCAATGAGCAGTTCTTC
CSARETSGNFNEQFF
>TRBV18|TRBJ1-4|-|-
TGTGCCAGCTCACCGCAAAGAAACAGGGATGAAAAACTGTTTTTT
CASSPQRNRDEKLFF
>TRBV18|TRBJ2-5|few|-
TGTGCCAGCTCAGCACCTATGGAGACCCAGTACTTC
CASSAPMETQYF
>TRBV5-1|TRBJ2-5|few|-
TGCGCCAGCAGCGTCCAGCAGAAAGAGACCCAGTACTTC
CASSVQQKETQYF
>TRBV20-1|TRBJ2-7|-|TRBD1
TGCAGTGCTTTCCCGGTGGGACAGAGCTCCTACGAGCAGTACTTC
CSAFPVGQSSYEQYF
>TRBV4-3|TRBJ2-5|-|TRBD2
TGCGCTAGCAGCCAAGACGGGGGGACTAGCGGGGAGACCCAGTACTTC
CASSQDGGTSGETQYF
>TRBV7-2|TRBJ2-7|few|TRBD1
TGTGCCAGCAGCTCGGCCGGGACAGGTCGCGAGCAGTACTTC
CASSSAGTGREQYF
>TRBV7-2|TRBJ1-4|-|-
TGTGCCAGCAGCTTAGTTGGGCAGCTTAATAATGAAAAACTGTTTTTT
CASSLVGQLNNEKLFF
>TRBV9|TRBJ2-3|-|-
TGTGCCAGCAGCGTAGAGGGCAGTGGGACAGATACGCAGTATTTT
CASSVEGSGTDTQYF
>TRBV28|TRBJ2-7|many|-
-
CASSSSGGTYEQYF
>TRBV5-1|TRBJ2-3|many|-
TGCGCCAGCAGCACGAAGGGGGGCGCAGATACGCAGTATTTT
CASSTKGGADTQYF
>TRBV5-1|TRBJ1-1|few|-
TGCGCCAGCAGCTCCATGACAGGAGTTACGAACACTGAAGCTTTCTTT
CASSSMTGVTNTEAFF
>TRBV12-3/TRBV12-4|TRBJ2-7|few|-
TGTGCCAGCAGCTTCGGTTCTCACCCCTACGAGCAGTACTTC
CASSFGSHPYEQYF
>TRBV10-3|TRBJ2-3|-|TRBD2
TGTGCCACCACTCTAGCGGGGGGCTCAGATACGCAGTATTTT
CATTLAGGSDTQYF